This T cell receptor beta chain was obtained from a study of early T cells in non-severe SARS-CoV-2 infection. In the study overall: Unpaired chains resulted from sequencing bulk RNA of unsorted whole blood.

Individual cDNA molecules received unique molecular identifiers. Via MiXCR, TCRdb re-called the 5' RACE reads, giving one row per CDR3 protein. The table lists 69,000 or so distinct CDR3 sequences, approximately 4.5% of them singletons. This clonotype has a handful of counts. Its specificity is unknown. Study conclusions and caveats: VDJdb-based annotation leaned toward anti-spike CD8 responses and missed private and CD4 specificities.

Germline V gives CDR1 SGDLS, CDR2 YYNGEE. V lost 4 bases and J 9 bases, leaving 20 bases between the germline ends. The CDR3 has 15 residues. Here the sequenced sample was whole blood, taken at baseline. This sequence joins TRBV9 and TRBJ2-4; D possibly corresponds to TRBD1 (5 bases). The TCR originated in an adult who was a healthcare worker with PCR-confirmed SARS-CoV-2 infection or an uninfected control (not recorded which). The donor label of this sample is uncertain. The CDR3: CASSHPDAGQGIQYF. Here the CDR3 DNA reads TGTGCCAGCAGCCATCCCGATGCAGGGCAAGGCATTCAGTACTTC.